The T cell receptor (beta chain) under discussion was sequenced for a study of beta chain features in type 1 diabetes. Trimming cost V 10 bases and J 1 base; bases outside gene matches: 5. Germline V gene data show CDR1 as SGHVS and CDR2 as FNYEAQ. This CDR3 comprises 13 residues. The investigators reverse transcribed all of the isolated RNA, so they sequenced expressed TCRB transcripts. Assay: immunoSEQ multiplex PCR; the TCRdb copy retains only in-frame clones and omits some. This table has about 350,000 clones, around 20% appearing once. The sample consisted of naive CD4+ T cells from blood. The sequence came from a woman in her late teens or twenties in good health. The chain joins TRBV7-6 to TRBJ2-5, with 8 bases matching TRBD2. The CDR3 loop is CATTAGAQETQYF. The CDR3 bases are TGTGCCACCACAGCGGGGGCCCAAGAGACCCAGTACTTC.